These T cell receptor beta chains were read from a single sample in a study of blood T cell repertoires in COVID-19. Repertoires were generated with immunoSEQ multiplex PCR, while TCRdb's copy carries only in-frame clones and drops some. The table includes 150,000 or so clones, nearly 80% detected once. The specimen sequenced was peripheral blood. All receptors come from an elderly man with acute or convalescent COVID-19. The CDR3 runs from the conserved cysteine through the conserved F or W. The order of the fields is V gene, J gene, CDR3 protein.

TRBV14	TRBJ2-2	CASSLRGGRNTGELFF
TRBV11-2	TRBJ2-2	CASSLVGLTGELFF
TRBV9	TRBJ2-3	CASSVASGGNTDTQYF
TRBV5-1	TRBJ1-3	CASSQGQTGNTIYF
TRBV5-1	TRBJ2-2	CASSLASGSAGELFF
TRBV2	TRBJ2-1	CATLSGGITYNEQFF
TRBV5-1	TRBJ2-5	CASSGGTKQETQYF
TRBV7-9	TRBJ2-7	CASTPGGTGDYEQYF
TRBV5-1	TRBJ1-2	CASSLAQGPYGYTF
TRBV11-2	TRBJ1-1	CASSLVRNTEAFF
TRBV12-3/TRBV12-4	TRBJ2-3	CAVGTGGTDTQYF
TRBV18	TRBJ2-5	CASCSSIQETQYF
TRBV18	TRBJ2-3	CASSPQGALTDTQYF
TRBV29-1	TRBJ2-1	CSVWTSGGGHEQFF
TRBV5-1	TRBJ2-5	CASSLAASGGSQSAQYF
TRBV5-1	TRBJ1-3	CASSFGQGIANTIYF
TRBV29-1	TRBJ1-1	CSVEMGQGTEAFF
TRBV5-1	TRBJ1-1	CASSLGQGSGNTEAFF
TRBV5-1	TRBJ2-3	CASSLSGESPDTQYF
TRBV28	TRBJ1-3	CASSSSGWSGNTIYF
TRBV14	TRBJ1-2	CASSQVGVYGYTF
TRBV6-5	TRBJ1-6	CASRWTGDYSPLHF
TRBV24-1	TRBJ1-5	CATSHEGTGPFCRNQPQHF
TRBV19	TRBJ2-3	CASTLGTSGSTDTQYF
TRBV5-1	TRBJ2-1	CASSLASSYNEQFF
TRBV19	TRBJ2-5	CASSTGLYQETQYF
TRBV24-1	TRBJ2-3	CATSDFVTGSHTQYF
TRBV19	TRBJ1-5	CASSIGRHNQPQHF
TRBV7-6	TRBJ2-2	CASSLGGENTGELFF
TRBV3-1/TRBV3-2	TRBJ2-5	CASSAGTSEETQYF
TRBV10-1	TRBJ2-1	CASGQPGVGLNEQFF
TRBV19	TRBJ1-4	CASSRTGSNVGEKLFF
TRBV9	TRBJ2-7	CASSSLGTGPYEQYF
TRBV7-2	TRBJ2-2	CASSLRTGGTGELFF
TRBV27	TRBJ1-2	CASSPAGTGSGYTF
TRBV6-5	TRBJ1-2	CASSYTDRGRRGYTF
TRBV7-9	TRBJ2-7	CASIPTRSQGATYEQYF
TRBV5-4	TRBJ1-1	CASSLEGADTEAFF
TRBV18	TRBJ1-1	CASSLPGQGGVNTEAFF
TRBV5-1	TRBJ2-2	CASSLDRGELFF
TRBV3-1/TRBV3-2	TRBJ2-3	CASSQVAGGTDTQYF
TRBV11-2	TRBJ2-5	CASSATRGGETQYF
TRBV18	TRBJ2-5	CASSSVQGETQYF
TRBV4-3	TRBJ1-1	CASSQDRGTEAFF
TRBV4-3	TRBJ2-3	CASSQGQNTDTQYF
TRBV28	TRBJ1-1	CASSPGSLNTEAFF
TRBV9	TRBJ2-2	CASSARDREVGELFF
TRBV18	TRBJ2-5	CASSPPGETQYF
TRBV2	TRBJ1-6	CASSDREPGQAINHYNSPLHF
TRBV6-6	TRBJ1-3	CASSPLGTGNTIYF
TRBV11-1	TRBJ2-1	CASSPGWGGSEQFF
TRBV6-1	TRBJ2-3	CASSWTSGGTDTQYF
TRBV12-2	TRBJ2-3	CASRVKLAGGTDTQYF
TRBV7-3	TRBJ1-1	CASSSFRDTEAFF
TRBV11-2	TRBJ1-6	CASSPRGNSPLHF
TRBV18	TRBJ2-7	CASSPPDSKYEQYF
TRBV3-1/TRBV3-2	TRBJ1-6	CASSPVIGSSSSPLHF